A single sample is the source of the 9 T cell receptor beta chains below, sequenced in a study of T cell changes during pregnancy in multiple sclerosis. Assay used: immunoSEQ multiplex PCR; TCRdb lists only in-frame clones, some missing. The sample includes tens of thousands of clones, over 80% seen only once; the top ten take around 2.8%. The source was peripheral blood, collected in the second trimester of pregnancy. These receptors were collected from a female donor in good health, enrolled as a control in a pregnancy study.

The chain is built from TRBV9 and TRBJ2-1; D may be TRBD2 (6 bases). The CDR3 sequence is 15 residues long. V was clipped by 0 bases and J by 4 bases, with 11 bases between them. Germline V CDR1 and CDR2: SGDLS, YYNGEE. The CDR3 DNA follows: TGTGCCAGCAGCGTAGTAAGCGGGCTATACAATGAGCAGTTCTTC. This sequence encodes CASSVVSGLYNEQFF.

This chain uses TRBV4-1 with TRBJ2-7; a weak D match, TRBD1 (5 bases). The CDR3 runs 14 residues. Germline CDR1 reads MGHRA; CDR2 reads YSYEKL. Trimming pared 1 base from V and 4 bases from J, leaving 11 bases between. CDR3 region: CASSQGGMGYEQYF. The CDR3 nucleotides read TGCGCCAGCAGCCAAGGGGGCATGGGTTACGAGCAGTACTTC.

The rearrangement links TRBV9 to TRBJ2-5; D might be TRBD2 (5 bases). The CDR3 extends over 14 amino acids. V dropped 3 bases and J dropped 4 bases, with 13 bases sitting between them. The germline V gene has CDR1 SGDLS and CDR2 YYNGEE. The CDR3 DNA follows: TGTGCCAGCAGCGACGAGGGCTCGCGAGAGACCCAGTACTTC. Amino acids: CASSDEGSRETQYF.

The chain joins TRBV6-5 to TRBJ1-2; the match to TRBD1 covers 9 bases. The germline gives CDR1 MNHEY, CDR2 SVGAGI. CDR3 length: 15 amino acids. V trimming: 2 bases; J trimming: 4 bases; junction bases outside the gene matches: 5. The CDR3 region has the DNA TGTGCCAGCAGTTACACGGGACAGGGCCTCTATGGCTACACCTTC. Protein: CASSYTGQGLYGYTF.

V usage is TRBV4-1 and J usage is TRBJ1-1, with unresolved D. This CDR3 has 17 residues. CDR1 MGHRA and CDR2 YSYEKL come from the germline V gene. V dropped 1 base and J dropped 5 bases, with 20 bases sitting between them. This chain's CDR3 is CASSQGPSPLRRTEAFF. CDR3 DNA sequence: TGCGCCAGCAGCCAAGGTCCCAGCCCCCTGCGCAGGACTGAAGCTTTCTTT.

The V gene is TRBV18, the J gene TRBJ2-1; D is unresolved. This CDR3 is 12 amino acids long. The ends were cut back, 6 bases at V and 8 bases at J, with 11 bases in the middle. CDR1 and CDR2 from the germline V gene are KGHSH and LQKENI. For the CDR3, the DNA is TGTGCCAGCTCCGCGGCCAGCCATGAGCAGTTCTTC. It specifies CASSAASHEQFF.

The rearrangement uses TRBV5-5 and TRBJ1-6, with 7 bases aligning to TRBD1. V was clipped by 1 base and J by 9 bases; unmatched bases: 7. From germline, CDR1 is SGHKS and CDR2 YYEKEE (reference sequence). This CDR3 has 15 amino acids. The CDR3, as DNA: TGTGCCAGCAGCTTGACACAGGGGTTTGGTTCACCCCTCCACTTT. It codes for CASSLTQGFGSPLHF.

The gene calls are TRBV6-5 and TRBJ2-1; 7 bases are shared with TRBD2. CDR3 length: 15 amino acids. The junction had 2 bases not matched to a gene; V was cut back by 0 bases and J by 3 bases. CDR1 and CDR2 (germline): MNHEY, SVGAGI. In DNA form, the CDR3 reads TGTGCCAGCAGTTACTCCCTAGCGGTCTACAATGAGCAGTTCTTC. Protein: CASSYSLAVYNEQFF.

The chain employs TRBV4-3 and TRBJ2-1, with D possibly matching TRBD1 (5 bases). Trimming pared 4 bases from V and 8 bases from J, leaving 15 bases between. Germline V lookup: CDR1 LGHNA, CDR2 YSLEER. The CDR3 contains 14 residues. CDR3 sequence (DNA): TGCGCCAGCAGCCCCAGGGCCAGGCGAGATGAGCAGTTCTTC. This encodes CASSPRARRDEQFF.